This record concerns one T cell receptor beta chain sequence. What it binds is unknown. The entry originates in a study of Graves' ophthalmopathy and Graves' hyperthyroidism. Study details: At initial diagnosis, peripheral blood was obtained, and this preceded any treatment.

V lost 2 bases and J lost 1, with 8 bases in between. This CDR3 spans 14 amino acids. Germline assignment: CDR1 ENHRY and CDR2 SYGVKD. Amplified TCR beta CDR3 regions were obtained using RNA transcripts as template. HTBI primers primed a first-round RT-PCR, and a second-round multiplex PCR followed. TCRdb re-analysed the multiplex PCR reads in MiXCR, keeping a single row per CDR3 protein. The table includes hundreds of thousands of distinct CDR3 sequences, over 15% detected once. Overall study results and limits: Appearing in blood as well were most expanded thyroid clonotypes above 0.001 frequency.

The genes are TRBV10-3 and TRBJ1-2, with a weak D call TRBD1 (5 bases). The sample taken for sequencing was peripheral blood. This receptor was taken from a woman between 18 and 29 years old with stable Graves' hyperthyroidism. The CDR3 region is CAISEQGVNYGYTF. The CDR3 nucleotides are TGTGCCATCAGTGAGCAGGGCGTTAACTATGGCTACACCTTC.